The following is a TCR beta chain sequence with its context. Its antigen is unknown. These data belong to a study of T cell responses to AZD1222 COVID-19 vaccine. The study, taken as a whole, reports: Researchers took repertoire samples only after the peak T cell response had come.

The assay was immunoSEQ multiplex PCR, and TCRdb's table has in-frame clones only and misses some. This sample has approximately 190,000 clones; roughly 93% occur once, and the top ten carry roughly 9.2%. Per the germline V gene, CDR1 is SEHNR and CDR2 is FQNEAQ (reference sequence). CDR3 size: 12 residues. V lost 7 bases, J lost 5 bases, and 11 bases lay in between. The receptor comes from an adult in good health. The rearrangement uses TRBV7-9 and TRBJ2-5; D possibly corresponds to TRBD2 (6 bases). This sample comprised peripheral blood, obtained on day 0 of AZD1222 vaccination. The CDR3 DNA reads TGTGCCAGCATTGGGGCGGGGGAGACCCAGTACTTC. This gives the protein CASIGAGETQYF.